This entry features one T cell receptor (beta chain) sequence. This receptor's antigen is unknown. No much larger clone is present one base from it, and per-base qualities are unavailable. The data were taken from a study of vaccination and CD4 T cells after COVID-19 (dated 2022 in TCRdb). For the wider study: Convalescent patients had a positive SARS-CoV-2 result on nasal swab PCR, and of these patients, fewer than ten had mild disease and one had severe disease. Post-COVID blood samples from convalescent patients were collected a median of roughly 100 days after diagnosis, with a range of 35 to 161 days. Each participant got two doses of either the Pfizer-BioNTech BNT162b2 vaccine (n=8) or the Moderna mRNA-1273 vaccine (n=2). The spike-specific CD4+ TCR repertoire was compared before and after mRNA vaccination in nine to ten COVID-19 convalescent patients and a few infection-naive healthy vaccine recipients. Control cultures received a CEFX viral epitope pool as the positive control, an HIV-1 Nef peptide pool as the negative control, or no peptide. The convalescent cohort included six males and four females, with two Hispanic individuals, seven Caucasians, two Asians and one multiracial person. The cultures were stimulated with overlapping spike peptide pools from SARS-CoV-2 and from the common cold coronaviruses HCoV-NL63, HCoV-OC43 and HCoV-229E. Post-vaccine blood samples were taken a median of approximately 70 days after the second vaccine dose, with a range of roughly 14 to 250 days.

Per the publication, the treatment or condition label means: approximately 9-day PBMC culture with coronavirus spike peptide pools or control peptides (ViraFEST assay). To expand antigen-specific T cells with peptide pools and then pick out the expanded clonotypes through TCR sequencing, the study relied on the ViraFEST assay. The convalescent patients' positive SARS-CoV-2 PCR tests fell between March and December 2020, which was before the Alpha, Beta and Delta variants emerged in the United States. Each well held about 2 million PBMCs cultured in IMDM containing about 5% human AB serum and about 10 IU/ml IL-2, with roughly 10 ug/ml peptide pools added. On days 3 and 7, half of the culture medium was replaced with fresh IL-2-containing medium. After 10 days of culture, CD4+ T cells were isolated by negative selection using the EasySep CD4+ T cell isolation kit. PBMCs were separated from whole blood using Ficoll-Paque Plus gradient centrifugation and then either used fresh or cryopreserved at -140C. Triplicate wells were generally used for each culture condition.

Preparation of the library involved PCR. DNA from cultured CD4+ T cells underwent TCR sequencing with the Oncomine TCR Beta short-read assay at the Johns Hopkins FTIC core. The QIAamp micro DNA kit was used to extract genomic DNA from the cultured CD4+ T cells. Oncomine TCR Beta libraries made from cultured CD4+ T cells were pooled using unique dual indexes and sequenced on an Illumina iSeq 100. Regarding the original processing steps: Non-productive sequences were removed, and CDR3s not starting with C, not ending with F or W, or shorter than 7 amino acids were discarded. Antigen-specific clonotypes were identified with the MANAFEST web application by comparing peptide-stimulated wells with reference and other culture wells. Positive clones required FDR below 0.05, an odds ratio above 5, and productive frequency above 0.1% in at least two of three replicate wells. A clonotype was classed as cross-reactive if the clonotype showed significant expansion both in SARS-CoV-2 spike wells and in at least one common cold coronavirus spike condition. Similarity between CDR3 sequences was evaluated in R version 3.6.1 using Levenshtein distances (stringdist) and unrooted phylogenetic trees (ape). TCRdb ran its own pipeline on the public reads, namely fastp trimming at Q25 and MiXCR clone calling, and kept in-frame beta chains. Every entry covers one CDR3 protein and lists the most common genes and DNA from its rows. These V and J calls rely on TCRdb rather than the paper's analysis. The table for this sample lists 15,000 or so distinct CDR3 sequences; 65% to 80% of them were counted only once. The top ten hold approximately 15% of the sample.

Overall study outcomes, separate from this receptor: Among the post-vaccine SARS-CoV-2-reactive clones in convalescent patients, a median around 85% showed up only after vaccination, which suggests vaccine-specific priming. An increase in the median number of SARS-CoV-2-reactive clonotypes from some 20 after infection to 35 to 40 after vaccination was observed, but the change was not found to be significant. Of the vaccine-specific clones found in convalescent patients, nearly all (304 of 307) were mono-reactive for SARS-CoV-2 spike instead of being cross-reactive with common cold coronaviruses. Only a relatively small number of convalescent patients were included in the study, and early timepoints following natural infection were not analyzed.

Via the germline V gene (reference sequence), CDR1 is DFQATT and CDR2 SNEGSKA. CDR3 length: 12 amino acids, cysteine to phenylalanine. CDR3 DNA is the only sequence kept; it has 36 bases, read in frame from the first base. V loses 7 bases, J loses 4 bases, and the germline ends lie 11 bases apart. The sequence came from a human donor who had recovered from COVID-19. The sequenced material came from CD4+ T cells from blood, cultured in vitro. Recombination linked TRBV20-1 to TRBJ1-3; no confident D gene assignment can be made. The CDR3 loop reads CSGGPSGNTIYF. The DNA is TGCAGTGGAGGCCCGTCCGGAAACACCATATATTTT.